This T cell receptor (beta chain) was retrieved from a study of T-cell memory formation after mild COVID-19. Study-wide background: Largely donor-specific TCR clusters were found.

About this clonotype itself: Its specificity is not known.

The V end was cut by 4 bases, the J end by 4 bases, with 10 bases between. CDR3 length equals 12 residues. Germline V gives CDR1 SQVTM, CDR2 ANQGSEA. Overall study findings and caveats: Clones that contracted from day 15 to 85 had balanced CD4/CD8; later expanders were CD4+ biased. The study detected some responding clones in pre-infection memory, suggesting cross-reactive memory joined.

A single record per CDR3 protein comes from TCRdb applying MiXCR to the 5' RACE reads. The sample has fewer than 90,000 distinct CDR3 sequences, approximately 15% seen once. The rearrangement joins TRBV29-1 to TRBJ2-5; maybe TRBD2 (6 bases). Sequencing was performed on PBMCs or a T cell subset sorted from them (not recorded which). The source is an adult woman who had mild COVID-19 (a few samples of this study predate the infection). Cell type and time point are not known. The CDR3, as DNA: TGCAGCGTTGGGAGGGAGTCAGAGACCCAGTACTTC. It encodes CSVGRESETQYF.